The following is a T cell receptor (beta chain) sequence with its context. This CDR3 region has 15 residues. Trimming took 4 bases from V and 10 from J, leaving 20 bases between them. CDR1 SGHTA and CDR2 FQGNSA come from the germline V gene. The data derive from a study of early T cells in non-severe SARS-CoV-2 infection. MiXCR, run by TCRdb on the 5' RACE reads, gives a single entry per CDR3 protein. The data show fewer than 85,000 distinct CDR3 sequences, with approximately 12% seen just once and over 0.95% held by the top ten. Sequences were obtained from whole blood. The J gene is TRBJ2-1, the V gene TRBV7-2, with D perhaps matching TRBD1 or TRBD2 (5 bases each). This receptor was taken from an adult who was a healthcare worker with PCR-confirmed SARS-CoV-2 infection or an uninfected control (not recorded which). CDR3 in amino acids: CASSSPGTLLLEQFF. CDR3 bases: TGTGCCAGCAGCTCCCCCGGGACCCTCCTTTTGGAGCAGTTCTTC.